This T cell receptor beta chain emerged from a study of OX40 agonist ivuxolimab in advanced cancers. Study as a whole: Ivuxolimab is an agonistic anti-OX40 (CD134) antibody, and patients were treated with it.

Germline V CDR1 and CDR2: MNHNY, SVGAGI (reference sequence). This CDR3 has 14 residues. V shed 8 bases and J shed 4 bases, with 17 bases lying between them. Here immunoSEQ multiplex PCR was the method, and the copy in TCRdb shows in-frame clones only, minus some. Of about 26,000 clones in the sample, about 90% were seen once. The source of this sequence is an adult with an advanced solid tumor such as melanoma, head and neck, liver or kidney cancer. The chain is built from TRBV6-6 and TRBJ1-1; D may be TRBD1 (5 bases). This specimen was CD4+ or CD8+ T cells sorted from blood, taken in a trial of the OX40 agonist ivuxolimab. As DNA, the CDR3 is TGTGCCAGCGGGACGCCGGGTGGGAGCACTGAAGCTTTCTTT. This codes for CASGTPGGSTEAFF.